This entry describes one T cell receptor beta chain. This entry comes from a study of blood T cell repertoires in COVID-19. In the source study's methods: The authors estimated nucleated cell counts from reference gene primer amplification. Profiled with immunoSEQ multiplex PCR; TCRdb holds only in-frame clones, not every one. D and trimming come from the DNA, and the V and J calls and clone size come from that table. Of roughly 330,000 clones listed, 70% to 90% are singletons. The recovered donors of Cohort 3 showed two negative PCRs, clearance, or symptom resolution. From germline, CDR1 is SGHNT and CDR2 YYREEE (reference sequence). Trimming cost V 1 base and J 6 bases, with 7 bases left between them. This CDR3 is 12 amino acids long.

The origin of this receptor is a woman under 40 who had recovered from COVID-19. Sequenced input: PBMCs or T cells enriched from blood (not recorded which). The chain links TRBV5-4 to TRBJ1-1; the D is unclear. CDR3 in DNA: TGTGCCAGCAGCTTGTCCGGGGCTGAAGCTTTCTTT. It specifies CASSLSGAEAFF.